The 3 T cell receptor beta chains presented below share a single source sample, sequenced in a study of beta chain features in type 1 diabetes. Expressed TCRB transcripts were sequenced, since all the RNA that had been isolated was reverse transcribed. TCRdb's copy holds only in-frame clones and misses some; the assay was immunoSEQ multiplex PCR. The sample consists of roughly 160,000 clones, almost 8% of them appearing once. No antigens are known for them. General observations from the study: People with Type 1 diabetes carried modestly yet significantly shorter TCRB CDR3s in all four CD4+ subsets.

Sequencing input: central memory CD4+ T cells from blood. All receptors come from a man in his late teens or twenties with type 1 diabetes.

The V and J genes are TRBV27 and TRBJ2-1; D perhaps matches TRBD1 (5 bases). Germline lookup yields CDR1 MNHEY and CDR2 SMNVEV (reference sequence). There are 14 residues in the CDR3. The V end was cut by 0 bases, the J end by 8 bases, with 11 bases between. The CDR3 loop reads CASSLSTGRDEQFF. The CDR3 bases are TGTGCCAGCAGTTTATCCACAGGCAGGGATGAGCAGTTCTTC.

This clone was recorded a few times. The V gene is TRBV6-1, the J gene TRBJ2-7; 9 bases map to TRBD1. The CDR3 covers 15 residues. Germline V CDR1 and CDR2: MNHNS, SASEGT. V gave up 5 bases and J gave up 3 bases; unmatched junction bases: 8. CDR3 DNA: TGTGCCAGCAGTTTCCGGGACAGGGCAATCTACGAGCAGTACTTC. Its translation: CASSFRDRAIYEQYF.

The V and J genes are TRBV6-1 and TRBJ2-7; 7 positions agree with TRBD1. From germline, CDR1 is MNHNS and CDR2 SASEGT. The CDR3 totals 13 residues. The ends lost 5 bases at V and 6 bases at J; junction bases unmatched: 7. The CDR3 DNA is TGTGCCAGCAGTCGGACAGGCTATAGCGAGCAGTACTTC. Translation: CASSRTGYSEQYF.